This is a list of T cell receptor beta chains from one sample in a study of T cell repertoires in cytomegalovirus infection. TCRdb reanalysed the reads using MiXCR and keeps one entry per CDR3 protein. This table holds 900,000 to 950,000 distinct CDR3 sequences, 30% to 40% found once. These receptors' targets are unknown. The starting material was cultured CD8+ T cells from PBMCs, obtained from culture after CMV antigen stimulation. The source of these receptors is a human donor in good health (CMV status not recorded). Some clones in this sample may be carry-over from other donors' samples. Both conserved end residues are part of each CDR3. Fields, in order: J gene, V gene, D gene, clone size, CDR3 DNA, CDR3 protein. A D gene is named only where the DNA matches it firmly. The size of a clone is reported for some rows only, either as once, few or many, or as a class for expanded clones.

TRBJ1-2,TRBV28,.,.,TGTGCCAGCAGGGGGCTCGACTATGGCTACACCTTC,CASRGLDYGYTF
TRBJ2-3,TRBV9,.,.,TGTGCCAGCAGCCCCCAGCGGGCGACAGATACGCAGTATTTT,CASSPQRATDTQYF
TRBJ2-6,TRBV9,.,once,TGTGCCAGCAGCGTAGCTAGGCACAGTTACTCTGGGGCCAACGTCCTGACTTTC,CASSVARHSYSGANVLTF
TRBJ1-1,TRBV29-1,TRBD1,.,TGCAGCGTTACGGGACAGGGTACTGGAGCTTTCTTT,CSVTGQGTGAFF
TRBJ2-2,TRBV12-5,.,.,TGTGCTAGTGGTTTGCCCAGCACCGGGGAGCTGTTTTTT,CASGLPSTGELFF
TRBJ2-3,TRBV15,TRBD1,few,TGTGCCACCAGCAGGGACAGGGGGAATCGAGATACGCAGTATTTT,CATSRDRGNRDTQYF
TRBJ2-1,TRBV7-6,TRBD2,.,TGTGCCAGCGGGCGGGGACTAGCGGGGGGGCAACATGAGCAGTTCTTC,CASGRGLAGGQHEQFF
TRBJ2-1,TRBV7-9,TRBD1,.,TGTGCCAGCAGCCAAGGACAGGGACGTATCTCCTACAATGAGCAGTTCTTC,CASSQGQGRISYNEQFF
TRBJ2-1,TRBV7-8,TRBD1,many,TGTGCCAGCAGCATACCCCGGGACAGGGGACTGAATGAGCAGTTCTTC,CASSIPRDRGLNEQFF
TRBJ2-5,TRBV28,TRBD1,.,TGTGCCAGCAGTTTCAGGGACAGGGATGGAGAGACCCAGTACTTC,CASSFRDRDGETQYF